This is a list of T cell receptor beta chains from one sample in a study of blood T cell repertoires in COVID-19. This table comes from immunoSEQ multiplex PCR, and its TCRdb copy is limited to in-frame clones, with some not included. Of over 250,000 clones detected, approximately 83% appear once; the ten largest clones hold about an eighth. The sequenced material came from peripheral blood. The receptors shown here come from a human donor in a cohort sampled during active COVID-19. Both conserved end residues are part of each CDR3. Each record gives: CDR3 length, D gene, V gene, clone size, J gene, CDR3 protein, CDR3 DNA. A D gene is named only where the DNA matches it firmly. Size is omitted from some rows. Given values are once, few, many or a class for expanded clones.

len: 16; d_gene: .; v_gene: TRBV7-6; abundance: .; j_gene: TRBJ1-4; CDR3aa: CASSKDQGRRNEKLFF; CDR3nt: TGTGCCAGCAGCAAGGATCAGGGGCGGCGAAATGAAAAACTGTTTTTT
len: 17; d_gene: TRBD1; v_gene: TRBV7-8; abundance: .; j_gene: TRBJ2-2; CDR3aa: CASSPRRDRVRGGELFF; CDR3nt: TGTGCCAGCAGCCCAAGGCGGGACAGGGTGCGTGGCGGGGAGCTGTTTTTT
len: 13; d_gene: .; v_gene: TRBV6-5; abundance: .; j_gene: TRBJ2-1; CDR3aa: CASSYEALSEQFF; CDR3nt: TGTGCCAGCAGTTACGAGGCTCTAAGCGAGCAGTTCTTC
len: 13; d_gene: .; v_gene: TRBV11-3; abundance: .; j_gene: TRBJ2-6; CDR3aa: CASSPSGANVLTF; CDR3nt: TGTGCCAGCAGCCCATCTGGGGCCAACGTCCTGACTTTC
len: 13; d_gene: TRBD1; v_gene: TRBV7-2; abundance: .; j_gene: TRBJ1-1; CDR3aa: CASSSTGIAEAFF; CDR3nt: TGTGCCAGCAGCTCGACAGGGATTGCTGAAGCTTTCTTT
len: 15; d_gene: TRBD2; v_gene: TRBV30; abundance: .; j_gene: TRBJ2-1; CDR3aa: CAWIGPGLGIDEQFF; CDR3nt: TGTGCCTGGATTGGCCCGGGACTAGGTATCGATGAGCAGTTCTTC
len: 18; d_gene: .; v_gene: TRBV11-2; abundance: .; j_gene: TRBJ1-5; CDR3aa: CASRQPREGSLWGQPQHF; CDR3nt: TGTGCCAGCAGACAGCCCCGGGAGGGTTCCTTATGGGGTCAGCCCCAGCATTTT
len: 13; d_gene: TRBD2; v_gene: TRBV28; abundance: .; j_gene: TRBJ2-7; CDR3aa: CASSPAAGHEQYF; CDR3nt: TGTGCCAGCAGCCCCGCAGCGGGACACGAGCAGTACTTC
len: 14; d_gene: TRBD1; v_gene: TRBV7-2; abundance: .; j_gene: TRBJ1-5; CDR3aa: CASSPQGATQPQHF; CDR3nt: TGTGCCAGCAGCCCCCAGGGGGCTACTCAGCCCCAGCATTTT
len: 13; d_gene: .; v_gene: TRBV10-1; abundance: .; j_gene: TRBJ1-2; CDR3aa: CASSAGLGYGYTF; CDR3nt: TGCGCCAGCAGTGCAGGGCTTGGCTATGGCTACACCTTC
len: 18; d_gene: .; v_gene: TRBV19; abundance: .; j_gene: TRBJ2-2; CDR3aa: CASSTPTGQPSNTGELFF; CDR3nt: TGTGCCAGTAGTACGCCGACAGGCCAACCATCGAACACCGGGGAGCTGTTTTTT
len: 15; d_gene: TRBD2; v_gene: TRBV27; abundance: .; j_gene: TRBJ2-1; CDR3aa: CASSSRGGDYNEQFF; CDR3nt: TGTGCCAGCAGTTCTCGCGGGGGGGACTACAATGAGCAGTTCTTC
len: 17; d_gene: TRBD2; v_gene: TRBV9; abundance: .; j_gene: TRBJ2-2; CDR3aa: CASSVGSGRDENGELFF; CDR3nt: TGTGCCAGCAGCGTAGGAAGCGGGAGAGACGAGAACGGGGAGCTGTTTTTT
len: 16; d_gene: TRBD2; v_gene: TRBV5-1; abundance: .; j_gene: TRBJ2-1; CDR3aa: CASSLYRGQGGDEQFF; CDR3nt: TGCGCCAGCAGCTTGTATAGAGGTCAGGGAGGGGATGAGCAGTTCTTC
len: 14; d_gene: .; v_gene: TRBV2; abundance: .; j_gene: TRBJ1-3; CDR3aa: CASIQGDLRNTIYF; CDR3nt: TGTGCCAGCATCCAAGGGGACTTAAGAAACACCATATATTTT
len: 15; d_gene: TRBD1; v_gene: TRBV7-8; abundance: .; j_gene: TRBJ1-5; CDR3aa: CASSLGGQGNQPQHF; CDR3nt: TGTGCCAGCAGCTTAGGGGGACAGGGGAATCAGCCCCAGCATTTT
len: 16; d_gene: .; v_gene: TRBV18; abundance: once; j_gene: TRBJ2-3; CDR3aa: CASSPVAGPLTDTQYF; CDR3nt: TGTGCCAGCTCACCAGTGGCGGGACCCTTGACAGATACGCAGTATTTT
len: 16; d_gene: .; v_gene: TRBV7-9; abundance: .; j_gene: TRBJ1-1; CDR3aa: CASSSTRQVAHTEAFF; CDR3nt: TGTGCCAGCAGCTCGACCCGACAGGTTGCGCACACTGAAGCTTTCTTT
len: 16; d_gene: .; v_gene: TRBV19; abundance: .; j_gene: TRBJ1-4; CDR3aa: CASSIPGPGSGEKLFF; CDR3nt: TGTGCCAGTAGTATACCCGGACCGGGGTCTGGCGAAAAACTGTTTTTT
len: 14; d_gene: .; v_gene: TRBV9; abundance: .; j_gene: TRBJ2-5; CDR3aa: CASSVGIAMETQYF; CDR3nt: TGTGCCAGCAGCGTAGGGATAGCTATGGAGACCCAGTACTTC
len: 17; d_gene: .; v_gene: TRBV4-1; abundance: .; j_gene: TRBJ2-2; CDR3aa: CASSQEGGGVRTGELFF; CDR3nt: TGCGCCAGCAGCCAAGAGGGGGGAGGCGTGCGGACCGGGGAGCTGTTTTTT
len: 16; d_gene: TRBD2; v_gene: TRBV7-3; abundance: .; j_gene: TRBJ2-1; CDR3aa: CASRSPGTNHSNEQFF; CDR3nt: TGTGCCAGCAGGTCTCCCGGGACTAACCATTCCAATGAGCAGTTCTTC
len: 14; d_gene: .; v_gene: TRBV5-5; abundance: .; j_gene: TRBJ1-6; CDR3aa: CASSLGQHYSPLHF; CDR3nt: TGTGCCAGCAGCTTGGGACAGCACTATTCACCCCTCCACTTT
len: 15; d_gene: TRBD1; v_gene: TRBV5-1; abundance: .; j_gene: TRBJ1-1; CDR3aa: CASSLTGQGDTEAFF; CDR3nt: TGCGCCAGCAGCTTGACGGGACAGGGCGACACTGAAGCTTTCTTT
len: 13; d_gene: .; v_gene: TRBV5-1; abundance: .; j_gene: TRBJ2-5; CDR3aa: CASSLVGGETQYF; CDR3nt: TGCGCCAGCAGCTTGGTGGGGGGAGAGACCCAGTACTTC
len: 14; d_gene: TRBD2; v_gene: TRBV5-1; abundance: .; j_gene: TRBJ2-3; CDR3aa: CASSGLAGADTQYF; CDR3nt: TGCGCCAGCAGCGGGCTAGCGGGAGCAGATACGCAGTATTTT
len: 15; d_gene: TRBD1; v_gene: TRBV19; abundance: .; j_gene: TRBJ2-1; CDR3aa: CASSMGQGAVNEQFF; CDR3nt: TGTGCCAGTAGTATGGGACAGGGGGCCGTCAATGAGCAGTTCTTC
len: 11; d_gene: .; v_gene: TRBV20-1; abundance: few; j_gene: TRBJ1-1; CDR3aa: CSATGDYGAFF; CDR3nt: TGCAGTGCTACAGGTGACTATGGAGCTTTCTTT
len: 15; d_gene: .; v_gene: TRBV6-5; abundance: .; j_gene: TRBJ1-5; CDR3aa: CASRIQGDSNQPQHF; CDR3nt: TGTGCCAGCAGAATACAGGGCGACAGCAATCAGCCCCAGCATTTT
len: 13; d_gene: .; v_gene: TRBV12-3/TRBV12-4; abundance: .; j_gene: TRBJ2-7; CDR3aa: CASSLATGYEQYF; CDR3nt: TGTGCCAGCAGTTTAGCTACAGGGTACGAGCAGTACTTC
len: 15; d_gene: .; v_gene: TRBV6-1; abundance: few; j_gene: TRBJ1-5; CDR3aa: CASSEIGSINQPQHF; CDR3nt: TGTGCCAGCAGTGAAATTGGGAGCATAAATCAGCCCCAGCATTTT
len: 13; d_gene: TRBD1; v_gene: TRBV29-1; abundance: .; j_gene: TRBJ1-2; CDR3aa: CSVDQGAHYGYTF; CDR3nt: TGCAGCGTTGATCAGGGGGCCCATTATGGCTACACCTTC
len: 15; d_gene: .; v_gene: TRBV2; abundance: .; j_gene: TRBJ1-1; CDR3aa: CASSEGPGKDTEAFF; CDR3nt: TGTGCCAGCAGTGAAGGCCCAGGGAAGGACACTGAAGCTTTCTTT
len: 11; d_gene: .; v_gene: TRBV6-2/TRBV6-3; abundance: .; j_gene: TRBJ2-2; CDR3aa: CASSTGGELFF; CDR3nt: TGTGCCAGCAGCACCGGGGGGGAGCTGTTTTTT
len: 16; d_gene: TRBD1; v_gene: TRBV5-6; abundance: .; j_gene: TRBJ1-6; CDR3aa: CASSVHGTGILSPLHF; CDR3nt: TGTGCCAGCAGCGTCCACGGGACAGGGATATTGTCACCCCTCCACTTT
len: 13; d_gene: TRBD1; v_gene: TRBV7-2; abundance: .; j_gene: TRBJ2-1; CDR3aa: CASYDRGFGEQFF; CDR3nt: TGTGCCAGCTACGACAGGGGTTTTGGTGAGCAGTTCTTC
len: 15; d_gene: TRBD1; v_gene: TRBV5-6; abundance: .; j_gene: TRBJ2-4; CDR3aa: CASRLRRQGKNIQYF; CDR3nt: TGTGCCAGCAGGTTGAGAAGACAGGGCAAGAACATTCAGTACTTC
len: 13; d_gene: TRBD2; v_gene: TRBV29-1; abundance: .; j_gene: TRBJ2-3; CDR3aa: CSDLAGNTDTQYF; CDR3nt: TGCAGCGACCTAGCGGGGAACACAGATACGCAGTATTTT
len: 16; d_gene: .; v_gene: TRBV4-2; abundance: .; j_gene: TRBJ2-3; CDR3aa: CASSQTDSSFTDTQYF; CDR3nt: TGTGCCAGCAGCCAAACGGACTCTTCTTTCACAGATACGCAGTATTTT
len: 15; d_gene: .; v_gene: TRBV6-5; abundance: .; j_gene: TRBJ1-2; CDR3aa: CASSPQGTYRYGYTF; CDR3nt: TGTGCCAGCAGTCCCCAAGGGACATACCGCTATGGCTACACCTTC
len: 13; d_gene: .; v_gene: TRBV5-1; abundance: few; j_gene: TRBJ1-2; CDR3aa: CASSEGHKKLYTF; CDR3nt: TGCGCCAGCAGCGAGGGACACAAAAAACTCTACACCTTC
len: 13; d_gene: .; v_gene: TRBV11-2; abundance: .; j_gene: TRBJ1-5; CDR3aa: CASSNGANQPQHF; CDR3nt: TGTGCCAGCAGTAATGGAGCTAATCAGCCCCAGCATTTT
len: 12; d_gene: .; v_gene: TRBV29-1; abundance: few; j_gene: TRBJ1-1; CDR3aa: CSAGEGNTEAFF; CDR3nt: TGCAGCGCAGGGGAGGGGAACACTGAAGCTTTCTTT
len: 15; d_gene: TRBD2; v_gene: TRBV6-5; abundance: .; j_gene: TRBJ2-1; CDR3aa: CASSTSASSYNEQFF; CDR3nt: TGTGCCAGCAGCACTAGCGCGAGCTCCTACAATGAGCAGTTCTTC
len: 16; d_gene: TRBD1; v_gene: TRBV3-1/TRBV3-2; abundance: once; j_gene: TRBJ2-4; CDR3aa: CASSQVDRGSGNIQYF; CDR3nt: TGTGCCAGCAGCCAAGTTGACAGGGGGTCGGGAAACATTCAGTACTTC
len: 17; d_gene: TRBD2; v_gene: TRBV10-3; abundance: .; j_gene: TRBJ2-3; CDR3aa: CAISESSGRARADTQYF; CDR3nt: TGTGCCATCAGTGAGAGTAGCGGGAGGGCCCGGGCAGATACGCAGTATTTT
len: 12; d_gene: .; v_gene: TRBV11-3; abundance: .; j_gene: TRBJ2-7; CDR3aa: CASSLGGGQQYF; CDR3nt: TGTGCCAGCAGCTTAGGGGGGGGCCAGCAGTACTTC
len: 15; d_gene: .; v_gene: TRBV7-2; abundance: .; j_gene: TRBJ2-2; CDR3aa: CASSLESGDIGELFF; CDR3nt: TGTGCCAGCAGCTTAGAGTCAGGGGATATCGGGGAGCTGTTTTTT
len: 15; d_gene: .; v_gene: TRBV19; abundance: once; j_gene: TRBJ2-5; CDR3aa: CASRSTGAGQETQYF; CDR3nt: TGTGCCAGTAGATCGACAGGCGCCGGACAAGAGACCCAGTACTTC
len: 13; d_gene: .; v_gene: TRBV12-3/TRBV12-4; abundance: once; j_gene: TRBJ1-1; CDR3aa: CASSLQGRTEAFF; CDR3nt: TGTGCCAGCAGTTTGCAGGGAAGGACTGAAGCTTTCTTT
len: 13; d_gene: .; v_gene: TRBV6-1; abundance: .; j_gene: TRBJ2-1; CDR3aa: CASSETRVGEQFF; CDR3nt: TGTGCCAGCAGTGAAACGAGGGTTGGCGAGCAGTTCTTC
len: 19; d_gene: TRBD2; v_gene: TRBV5-1; abundance: .; j_gene: TRBJ2-1; CDR3aa: CASSSQTAMTSGRIYEQFF; CDR3nt: TGCGCCAGCAGCTCCCAGACCGCGATGACTAGCGGGAGGATCTATGAGCAGTTCTTC
len: 11; d_gene: .; v_gene: TRBV6-5; abundance: .; j_gene: TRBJ2-5; CDR3aa: CASGRGETQYF; CDR3nt: TGTGCCAGCGGGAGAGGGGAGACCCAGTACTTC
len: 15; d_gene: TRBD1; v_gene: TRBV19; abundance: .; j_gene: TRBJ2-1; CDR3aa: CASSIGGGPYNEQFF; CDR3nt: TGTGCCAGTAGTATAGGAGGGGGCCCTTACAATGAGCAGTTCTTC
len: 15; d_gene: .; v_gene: TRBV6-2/TRBV6-3; abundance: few; j_gene: TRBJ2-1; CDR3aa: CASSTREYLNNEQFF; CDR3nt: TGTGCCAGCAGTACCCGGGAGTATCTGAACAATGAGCAGTTCTTC